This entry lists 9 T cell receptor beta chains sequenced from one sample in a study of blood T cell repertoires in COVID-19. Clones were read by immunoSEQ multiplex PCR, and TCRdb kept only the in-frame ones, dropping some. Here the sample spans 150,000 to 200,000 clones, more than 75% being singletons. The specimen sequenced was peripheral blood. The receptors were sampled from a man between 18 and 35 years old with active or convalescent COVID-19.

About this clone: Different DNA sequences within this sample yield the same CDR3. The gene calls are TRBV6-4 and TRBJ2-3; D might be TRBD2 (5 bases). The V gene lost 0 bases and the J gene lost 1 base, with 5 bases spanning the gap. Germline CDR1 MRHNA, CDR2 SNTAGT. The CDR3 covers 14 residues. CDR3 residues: CASSDSAGTDTQYF. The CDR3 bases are TGTGCCAGCAGTGACTCAGCGGGCACAGATACGCAGTATTTT.

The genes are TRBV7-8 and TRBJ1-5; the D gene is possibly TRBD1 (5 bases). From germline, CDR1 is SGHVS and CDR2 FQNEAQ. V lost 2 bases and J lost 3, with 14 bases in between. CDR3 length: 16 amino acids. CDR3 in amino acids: CASSLKFGGANQPQHF. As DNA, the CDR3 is TGTGCCAGCAGCTTAAAGTTCGGAGGGGCCAATCAGCCCCAGCATTTT.

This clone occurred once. The DNA of the CDR3 is TGCGCCAGCAGTGAGTCGACTCGAGATACGCAGTATTTT. It specifies CASSESTRDTQYF. V and J are TRBV10-1 and TRBJ2-3, with D unresolved. The V end lost 0 bases, the J end lost 5 bases, and 6 bases lay between the germline ends. This CDR3 has 13 amino acids. CDR1 and CDR2 from the germline V gene are WNHNN and SYGVQD (reference sequence).

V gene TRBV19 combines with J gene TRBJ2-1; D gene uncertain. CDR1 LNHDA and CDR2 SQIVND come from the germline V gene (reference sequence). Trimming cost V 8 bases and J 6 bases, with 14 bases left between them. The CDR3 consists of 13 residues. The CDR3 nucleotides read TGTGCCAGTTCGACGGGTCGATCCAATGAGCAGTTCTTC. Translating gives CASSTGRSNEQFF.

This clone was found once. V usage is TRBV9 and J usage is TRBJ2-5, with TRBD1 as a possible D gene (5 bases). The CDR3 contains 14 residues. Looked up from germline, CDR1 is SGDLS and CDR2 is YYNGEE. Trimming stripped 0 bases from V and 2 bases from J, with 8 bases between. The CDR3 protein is CASSVGGEQETQYF. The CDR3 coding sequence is TGTGCCAGCAGCGTAGGGGGCGAACAAGAGACCCAGTACTTC.

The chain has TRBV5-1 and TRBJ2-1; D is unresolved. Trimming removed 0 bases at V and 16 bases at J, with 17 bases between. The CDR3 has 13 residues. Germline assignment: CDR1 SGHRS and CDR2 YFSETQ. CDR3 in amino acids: CASSLEIRTVSFF. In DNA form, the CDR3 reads TGCGCCAGCAGCTTGGAGATTCGTACAGTGTCTTTCTTC.

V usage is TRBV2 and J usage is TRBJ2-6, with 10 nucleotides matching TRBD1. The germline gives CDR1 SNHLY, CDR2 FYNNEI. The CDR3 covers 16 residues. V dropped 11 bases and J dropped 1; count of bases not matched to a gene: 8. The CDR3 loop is CAFETGGASGANVLTF. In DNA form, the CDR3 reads TGTGCCTTTGAGACAGGGGGCGCATCTGGGGCCAACGTCCTGACTTTC.

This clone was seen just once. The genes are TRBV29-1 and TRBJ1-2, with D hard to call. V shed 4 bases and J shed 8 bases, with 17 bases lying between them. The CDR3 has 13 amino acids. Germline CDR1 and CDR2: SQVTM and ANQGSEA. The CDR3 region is CSVAGYLMEGYTF. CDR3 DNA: TGCAGCGTTGCCGGCTATTTGATGGAGGGCTACACCTTC.

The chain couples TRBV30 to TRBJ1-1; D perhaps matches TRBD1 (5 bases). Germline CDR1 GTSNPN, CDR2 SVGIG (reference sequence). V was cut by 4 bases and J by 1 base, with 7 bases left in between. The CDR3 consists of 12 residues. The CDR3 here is CAWTGGNTEAFF. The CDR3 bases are TGTGCCTGGACCGGGGGGAACACTGAAGCTTTCTTT.